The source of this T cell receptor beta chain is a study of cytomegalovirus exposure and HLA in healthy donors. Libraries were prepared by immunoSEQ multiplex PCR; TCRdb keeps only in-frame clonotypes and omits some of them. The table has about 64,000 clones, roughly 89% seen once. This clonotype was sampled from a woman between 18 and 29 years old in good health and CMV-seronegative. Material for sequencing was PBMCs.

The CDR3 bases are TGCGCCAGCAGCCGGACTAGCGGGAACAATGAGCAGTTCTTC. Translating gives CASSRTSGNNEQFF. The J gene is TRBJ2-1, the V gene TRBV5-1; 12 bases map to TRBD2. The CDR3 length is 14 residues. J gave up 5 bases and V 4 bases, and 1 base lay outside the gene matches. CDR1 and CDR2 from the germline V gene are SGHRS and YFSETQ.